This T cell receptor (beta chain) was retrieved from a study of T cell responses to AZD1222 COVID-19 vaccine. Study-wide findings and caveats: Donors, mostly white British, included more females; clonal diversity was possibly underestimated. Nearly half of the spike-specific TCRs reportedly recognize variant regions that carry no mutations.

The repertoire was sequenced with immunoSEQ multiplex PCR; TCRdb's copy has only in-frame clones and lacks some. The table records some 170,000 clones, around nine tenths of them present only once. Germline V gene sequence: CDR1 LNHDA, CDR2 SQIVND (reference sequence). V trimming: 3 bases; J trimming: 0 bases; junction bases outside the gene matches: 5. The CDR3 spans 18 residues. To note about this clone: What it recognizes is unknown.

The receptor was derived from an adult in good health. This sample comprised peripheral blood, obtained on day 0 of AZD1222 vaccination. The V gene is TRBV19, the J gene TRBJ2-1; 13 bases fit TRBD2. CDR3 residues: CASSMRTSGGSSYNEQFF. CDR3 in DNA: TGTGCCAGTAGTATGAGGACTAGCGGGGGAAGCTCCTACAATGAGCAGTTCTTC.